Sequencing of this T cell receptor beta chain was carried out in a study of shared clonotypes between healthy human individuals. Study details: Donor ages ranged 18 to 49 years: a couple of women, a few men.

Losses at the gene ends were 8 bases for V and 1 base for J; bases not matched to a gene: 3. The germline V gene encodes CDR1 SGHRS and CDR2 YFSETQ. The CDR3 extends over 14 amino acids. Some clones are missing from TCRdb's copy, which holds only in-frame ones; the method was immunoSEQ multiplex PCR. Of about 2.3 million clones detected, 80% to 95% appear once; the ten largest clones hold 0.37%. The sequenced sample was naive CD4+ T cells from PBMCs. Described subset: CD45RA+ positively selected. This sequence originates from a man aged 18 to 29 in good health. Some clones in this sample may be carry-over from other donors' samples. The chain combines TRBV5-1 with TRBJ2-2; the match to TRBD2 covers 9 bases. The CDR3 nucleotides read TGCGCCAGTGGGACTAGCCGGAACACCGGGGAGCTGTTTTTT. Translation: CASGTSRNTGELFF. The entire variable domain, with the rest obtained from reference TRBV5-1 and TRBJ2-2, is as follows: KAGVTQTPRYLIKTRGQQVTLSCSPISGHRSVSWYQQTPGQGLQFLFEYFSETQRNKGNFPGRFSGRQFSNSRSEMNVSTLELGDSALYLCASGTSRNTGELFFGEGSRLTVL.